This TCR beta chain emerged from a study of blood T cell repertoires in COVID-19. This CDR3 spans 15 amino acids. Deletions cut 0 bases from V and 2 bases from J, with 8 bases between. Germline CDR1 reads LNHNV; CDR2 reads YYDKDF (reference sequence). Data came from immunoSEQ multiplex PCR; TCRdb stores just in-frame clones and leaves some out. Among 140,000 or so clones, 75% to 90% were seen once, and the ten largest hold around 5%. The gene calls are TRBV15 and TRBJ1-3; the D is unclear. The receptor was isolated from a human donor in a cohort sampled during active COVID-19. The sequencing sample was made of peripheral blood. DNA for the CDR3: TGTGCCACCAGCAGAGACTTGGCAACTGGAAACACCATATATTTT. Translating gives CATSRDLATGNTIYF. Complete variable domain (other parts from reference TRBV15 and TRBJ1-3): DAMVIQNPRYQVTQFGKPVTLSCSQTLNHNVMYWYQQKSSQAPKLLFHYYDKDFNNEADTPDNFQSRRPNTSFCFLDIRSPGLGDTAMYLCATSRDLATGNTIYFGEGSWLTVV.